This T cell receptor beta chain was captured in a study of identical twins. A universal primer site arose from template switching, and cDNA bore unique molecular identifiers. TCRdb re-called the 5' RACE reads through MiXCR, storing one row per CDR3 protein. This sample has approximately 210,000 distinct CDR3 sequences, with 6% to 7% found just once. Germline CDR1 reads DFQATT; CDR2 reads SNEGSKA (reference sequence). V lost 3 bases, J lost 3 bases, and 10 bases stayed unmatched. This CDR3 is built from 15 residues. These same records also appear under a second study, on T cells expressing NK-cell markers. That paper states: Seropositivity for HCMV was found in seven of the eight sequenced donors, with one seronegative.

The TCR was taken from a young woman in good health. The chain couples TRBV20-1 to TRBJ2-7; TRBD2 agrees at 8 bases. Sequences were obtained from CD8+ T cells sorted from blood. The CDR3 nucleotides are TGCAGTGCTAGTGGACCGGGACTAGGGGACTACGAGCAGTACTTC. Encoded protein: CSASGPGLGDYEQYF.